This TCR beta chain appears in the sequencing data of a study of identical twins. The CDR3 consists of 16 residues. Deletions cut 9 bases from V and 1 base from J, with 21 bases between. CDR1 is SNHLY, CDR2 FYNNEI, per germline. Study-wide results and limits: Among out-of-frame alpha sequences shared by twins, low generation probability occurred in excess. Zero-insertion results could be subject to partial confounding by invariant MAIT and iNKT cells.

MiXCR was run by TCRdb on the 5' RACE reads, yielding one entry per CDR3 protein. The table lists 1.5 million to 2 million distinct CDR3 sequences, less than 40% of them singletons. As for this clonotype: Its cognate antigen is unknown.

Sequenced sample: cord blood. The TCR was taken from a newborn girl in good health. V and J are TRBV2 and TRBJ2-5; no reliable D call. CDR3 DNA sequence: TGTGCCAGACGACTTTTGCCAAGCCCCATCCAAGAGACCCAGTACTTC. As protein: CARRLLPSPIQETQYF.